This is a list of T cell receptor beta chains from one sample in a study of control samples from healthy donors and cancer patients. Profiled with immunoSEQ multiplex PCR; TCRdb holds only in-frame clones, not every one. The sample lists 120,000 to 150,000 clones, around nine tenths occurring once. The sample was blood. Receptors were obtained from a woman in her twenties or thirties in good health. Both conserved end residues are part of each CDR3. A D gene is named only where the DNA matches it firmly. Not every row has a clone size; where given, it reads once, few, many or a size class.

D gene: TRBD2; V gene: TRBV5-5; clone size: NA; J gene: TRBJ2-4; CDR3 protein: CASSGMSGAGNIQYF; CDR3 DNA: TGTGCCAGCAGCGGAATGTCGGGAGCGGGGAACATTCAGTACTTC
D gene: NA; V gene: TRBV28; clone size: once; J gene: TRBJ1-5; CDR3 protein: CASKDVHQPQHF; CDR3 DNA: TGTGCCAGCAAGGATGTCCATCAGCCCCAGCATTTT
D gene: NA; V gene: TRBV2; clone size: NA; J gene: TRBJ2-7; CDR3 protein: CASKGEGYEQYF; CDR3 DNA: TGTGCCAGCAAGGGAGAGGGGTACGAGCAGTACTTC
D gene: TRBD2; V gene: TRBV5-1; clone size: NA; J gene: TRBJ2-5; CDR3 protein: CASSIRPLAGAEETQYF; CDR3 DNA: TGCGCCAGCAGCATAAGACCCCTAGCGGGAGCAGAAGAGACCCAGTACTTC
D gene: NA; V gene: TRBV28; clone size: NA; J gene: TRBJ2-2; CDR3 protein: CASSPISTGELFF; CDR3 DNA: TGTGCCAGCAGTCCCATTAGCACCGGGGAGCTGTTTTTT
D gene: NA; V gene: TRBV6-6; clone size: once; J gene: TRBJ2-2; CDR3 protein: CASSYSKNTGELFF; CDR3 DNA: TGTGCCAGCAGTTACTCCAAGAACACCGGGGAGCTGTTTTTT
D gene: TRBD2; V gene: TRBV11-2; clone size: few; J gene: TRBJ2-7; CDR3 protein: CASSLAGTRSEQYF; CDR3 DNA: TGTGCCAGCAGCTTAGCAGGGACTAGGAGCGAGCAGTACTTC
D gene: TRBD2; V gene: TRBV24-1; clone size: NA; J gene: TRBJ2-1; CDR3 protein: CATSAAWTSGNNEQFF; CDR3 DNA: TGTGCCACCAGTGCCGCCTGGACTAGCGGGAACAATGAGCAGTTCTTC
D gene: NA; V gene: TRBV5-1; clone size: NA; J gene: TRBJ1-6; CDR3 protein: CASSSPGAPLHF; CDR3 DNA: TGCGCCAGCAGCTCCCCCGGGGCACCCCTCCACTTT
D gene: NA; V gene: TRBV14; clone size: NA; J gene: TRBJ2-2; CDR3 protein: CASSQDLGDTGELFF; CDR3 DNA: TGTGCCAGCAGCCAAGATTTAGGGGACACCGGGGAGCTGTTTTTT
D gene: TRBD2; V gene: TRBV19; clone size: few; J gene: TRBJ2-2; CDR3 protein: CASSIATLAGGTGELFF; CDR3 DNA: TGTGCCAGTAGTATAGCCACACTAGCGGGAGGGACCGGGGAGCTGTTTTTT
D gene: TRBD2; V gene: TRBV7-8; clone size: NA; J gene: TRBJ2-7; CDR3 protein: CASNSGLASHEQYF; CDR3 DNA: TGTGCCAGCAACTCGGGACTAGCCTCCCACGAGCAGTACTTC
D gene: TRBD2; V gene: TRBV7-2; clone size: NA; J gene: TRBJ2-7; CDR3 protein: CASSLGPAGVAYEQYF; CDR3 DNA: TGTGCCAGCAGCTTAGGCCCAGCGGGAGTGGCCTACGAGCAGTACTTC
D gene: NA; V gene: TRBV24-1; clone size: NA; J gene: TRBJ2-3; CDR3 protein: CATSAGNTDTQYF; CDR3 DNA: TGTGCCACCAGTGCCGGGAATACAGATACGCAGTATTTT
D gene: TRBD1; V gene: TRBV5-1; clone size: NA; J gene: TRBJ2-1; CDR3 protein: CASSAQTGGWNEQFF; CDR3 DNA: TGCGCCAGCAGTGCCCAGACAGGGGGCTGGAATGAGCAGTTCTTC
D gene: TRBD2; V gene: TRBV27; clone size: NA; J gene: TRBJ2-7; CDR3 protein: CASRGGDRYEQYF; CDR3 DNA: TGTGCCAGCAGGGGGGGGGATCGCTACGAGCAGTACTTC
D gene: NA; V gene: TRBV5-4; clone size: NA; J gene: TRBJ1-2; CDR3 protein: CASSLGAQRGYTF; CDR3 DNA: TGTGCCAGCAGCTTGGGTGCGCAGCGCGGCTACACCTTC
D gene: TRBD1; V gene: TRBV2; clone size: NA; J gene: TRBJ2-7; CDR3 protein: CASSELRDRGEQYF; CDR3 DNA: TGTGCCAGCAGTGAATTACGCGACAGGGGCGAGCAGTACTTC
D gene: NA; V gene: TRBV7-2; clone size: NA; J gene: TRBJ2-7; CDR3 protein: CASSARGRAYEQYF; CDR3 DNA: TGTGCCAGCAGCGCAAGAGGACGGGCCTACGAGCAGTACTTC
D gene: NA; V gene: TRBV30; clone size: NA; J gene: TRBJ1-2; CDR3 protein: CAWSANLGLGYTF; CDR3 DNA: TGTGCCTGGAGCGCCAACTTGGGACTTGGCTACACCTTC
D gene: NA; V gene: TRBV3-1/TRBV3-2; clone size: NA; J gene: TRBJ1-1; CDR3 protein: CASSQAGTGNTEAFF; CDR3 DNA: TGTGCCAGCTCCCAGGCGGGCACGGGGAACACTGAAGCTTTCTTT
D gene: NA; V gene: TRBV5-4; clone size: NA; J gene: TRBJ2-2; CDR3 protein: CASSIGGFTGELFF; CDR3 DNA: TGTGCCAGCAGCATTGGGGGGTTCACCGGGGAGCTGTTTTTT
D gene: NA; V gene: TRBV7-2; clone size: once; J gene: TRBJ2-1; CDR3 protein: CASGYSSYNEQFF; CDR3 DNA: TGTGCCAGCGGATATAGCTCCTACAATGAGCAGTTCTTC
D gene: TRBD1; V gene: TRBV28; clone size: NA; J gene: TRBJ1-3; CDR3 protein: CARGTAGNTIYF; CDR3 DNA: TGTGCCAGAGGGACAGCTGGAAACACCATATATTTT
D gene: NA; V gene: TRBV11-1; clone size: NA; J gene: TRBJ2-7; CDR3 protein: CASSADQGYYEQYF; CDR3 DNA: TGTGCCAGCAGCGCTGATCAGGGGTACTACGAGCAGTACTTC
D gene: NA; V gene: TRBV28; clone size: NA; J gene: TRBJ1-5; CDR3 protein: CASSFSDRAPSGNQPQHF; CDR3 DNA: TGTGCCAGCAGTTTTAGTGATAGGGCCCCCTCTGGCAATCAGCCCCAGCATTTT
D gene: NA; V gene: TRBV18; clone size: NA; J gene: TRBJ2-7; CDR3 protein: CASSRSGLSYEQYF; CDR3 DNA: TGTGCCAGCTCACGGAGTGGGCTTTCCTACGAGCAGTACTTC
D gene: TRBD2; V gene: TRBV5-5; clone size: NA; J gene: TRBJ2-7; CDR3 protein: CASSLGSGSSYEQYF; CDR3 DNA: TGTGCCAGCAGCTTAGGTAGCGGGAGCTCCTACGAGCAGTACTTC
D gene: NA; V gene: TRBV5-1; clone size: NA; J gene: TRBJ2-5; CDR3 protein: CASSLEGTAEETQYF; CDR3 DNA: TGCGCCAGCAGCTTGGAAGGGACGGCTGAAGAGACCCAGTACTTC
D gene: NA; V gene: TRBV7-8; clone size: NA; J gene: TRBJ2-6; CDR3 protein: CASSQRLLRSGANVLTF; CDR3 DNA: TGTGCCAGCAGCCAAAGGCTACTGCGCTCTGGGGCCAACGTCCTGACTTTC
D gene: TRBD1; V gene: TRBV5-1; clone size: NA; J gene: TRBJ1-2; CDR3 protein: CASSPRTGERYGYTF; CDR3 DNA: TGCGCCAGCAGCCCCCGGACAGGGGAACGCTATGGCTACACCTTC
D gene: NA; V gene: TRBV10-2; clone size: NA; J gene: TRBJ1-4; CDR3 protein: CASSWGATNEKLFF; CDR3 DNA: TGCGCCAGCAGCTGGGGGGCAACTAATGAAAAACTGTTTTTT
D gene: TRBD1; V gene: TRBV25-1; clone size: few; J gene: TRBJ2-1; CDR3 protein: CASSDGQGSINEQFF; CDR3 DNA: TGTGCCAGCAGTGATGGACAGGGGTCGATAAATGAGCAGTTCTTC
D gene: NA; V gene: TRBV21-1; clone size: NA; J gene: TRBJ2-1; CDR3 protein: CASISFPQPDRTYPNEQFF; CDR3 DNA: TGTGCCAGCATTAGTTTCCCTCAGCCGGACAGGACATACCCCAATGAGCAGTTCTTC
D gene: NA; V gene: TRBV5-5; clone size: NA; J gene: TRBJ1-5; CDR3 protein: CASSLGTYSNQPQHF; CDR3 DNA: TGTGCCAGCAGCTTGGGCACCTATAGCAATCAGCCCCAGCATTTT
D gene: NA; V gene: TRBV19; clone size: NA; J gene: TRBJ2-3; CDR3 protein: CASSIVRTDTQYF; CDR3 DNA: TGTGCCAGTAGTATCGTCCGCACAGATACGCAGTATTTT
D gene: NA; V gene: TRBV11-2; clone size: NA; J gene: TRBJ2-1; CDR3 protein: CASSRGDSYNEQFF; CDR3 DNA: TGTGCCAGCAGCAGGGGTGACTCTTACAATGAGCAGTTCTTC
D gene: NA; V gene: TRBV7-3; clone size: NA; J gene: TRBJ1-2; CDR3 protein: CASSRARGADGYTF; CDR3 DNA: TGTGCCAGCAGCCGCGCCCGGGGGGCGGATGGCTACACCTTC
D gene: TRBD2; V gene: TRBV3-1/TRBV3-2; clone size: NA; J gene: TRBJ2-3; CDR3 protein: CASSQVTGRRGDTQYF; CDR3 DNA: TGTGCCAGCAGCCAAGTAACCGGGAGGAGAGGAGATACGCAGTATTTT
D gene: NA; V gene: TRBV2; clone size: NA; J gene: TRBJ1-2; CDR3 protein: CASSTTQLGYGYTF; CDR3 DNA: TGTGCCAGCAGTACCACGCAGTTAGGCTATGGCTACACCTTC
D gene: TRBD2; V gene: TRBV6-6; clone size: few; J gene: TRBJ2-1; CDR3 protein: CASSHTSGRPAYNEQFF; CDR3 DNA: TGTGCCAGCAGTCACACTAGCGGGAGACCGGCCTACAATGAGCAGTTCTTC
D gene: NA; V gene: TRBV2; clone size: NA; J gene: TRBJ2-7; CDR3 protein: CASIWGASSYEQYF; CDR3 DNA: TGTGCCAGCATATGGGGGGCGAGCTCCTACGAGCAGTACTTC
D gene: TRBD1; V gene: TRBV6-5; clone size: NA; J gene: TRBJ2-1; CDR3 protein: CASSQQGAANEQFF; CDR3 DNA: TGTGCCAGCAGTCAACAGGGGGCGGCCAATGAGCAGTTCTTC
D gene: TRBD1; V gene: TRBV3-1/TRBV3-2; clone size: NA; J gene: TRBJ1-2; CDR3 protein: CASSPVQGQGGPNYGYTF; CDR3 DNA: TGTGCCAGCAGCCCGGTACAGGGACAGGGAGGACCCAACTATGGCTACACCTTC
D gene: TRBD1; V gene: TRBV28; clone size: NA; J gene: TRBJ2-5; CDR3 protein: CASRVTGGKETQYF; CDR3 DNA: TGTGCCAGCAGAGTAACAGGGGGCAAGGAGACCCAGTACTTC
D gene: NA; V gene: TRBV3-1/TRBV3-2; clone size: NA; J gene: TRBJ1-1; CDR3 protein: CASSHTGEAFF; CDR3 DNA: TGTGCCAGCAGCCACACAGGTGAAGCTTTCTTT
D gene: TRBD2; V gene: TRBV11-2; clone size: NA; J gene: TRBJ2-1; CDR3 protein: CASSSPEGVSGGDNEQFF; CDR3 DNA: TGTGCCAGCAGCTCTCCCGAGGGCGTTAGCGGGGGCGACAATGAGCAGTTCTTC
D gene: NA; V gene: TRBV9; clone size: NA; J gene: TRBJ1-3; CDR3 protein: CASSATGSSPGNTIYF; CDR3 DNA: TGTGCCAGCAGCGCCACCGGGTCCTCCCCTGGAAACACCATATATTTT